What follows is one TCR beta chain and its context. With 4 bases clipped from V and 7 bases from J, the junction kept 11 bases outside the gene matches. CDR1 and CDR2 from the germline V gene are MNHGY and SVAAGI. The CDR3 has 15 amino acids. The sample is drawn from a study of blood T cell repertoires in COVID-19. Overall study context: Collection of acute and convalescent COVID-19 samples took place in the United States, Italy and Spain. PBMCs, B-cell-depleted T cells, or T cells were the source of the cDNA or gDNA that made up the material.

How the authors handled the data: Amplified reference gene primers provided the basis for estimating nucleated cell counts. Sequencing was performed with immunoSEQ multiplex PCR; in TCRdb, only in-frame clones are kept and a portion is missing. The V and J calls and clone size are taken from that table; D and trimming were inferred from the DNA. The profile shows about 98,000 clones, around nine tenths of them singletons. This clonotype was sampled from a man aged 70 or older with acute or convalescent COVID-19. Specimen: peripheral blood. The rearrangement links TRBV6-9 to TRBJ2-3; TRBD1 aligns across 7 bases. The CDR3, as DNA: TGTGCCAGCAGTTCTCAAGGACAGGTCTCAAATACGCAGTATTTT. It codes for CASSSQGQVSNTQYF.